This T cell receptor beta chain was retrieved from a study of molecular identifiers for immune sequencing clone quantification. The CDR3 has 14 residues. Trimming removed 1 base from V and 4 bases from J, with 10 bases in between. Germline V gene data show CDR1 as MGHDK and CDR2 as SYGVNS. The bulk TCR libraries were made with methods described before and with listed TCR primers. TCRdb redid the calling of the PCR reads with MiXCR, one entry per CDR3 protein. The sample consists of some 590,000 distinct CDR3 sequences, roughly 27% of them appearing once. This receptor was identified in a human donor in good health. Some libraries in this study had Jurkat cell RNA spiked in. The rearrangement uses TRBV25-1 and TRBJ2-5; D may be TRBD1 or TRBD2 (5 bases each). Source material: naive CD8+ T cells from blood, with Jurkat cell RNA spiked in. As for subset: FACS-sorted CD8+CD4-CCR7+CD45RA+ naive T cells. CDR3 sequence: CASSEFRGVETQYF. The CDR3 region has the DNA TGTGCCAGCAGTGAATTTCGAGGGGTAGAGACCCAGTACTTC.